This TCR beta chain came from a study of blood T cell repertoires in COVID-19. Study details: The United States, Italy and Spain supplied acute and convalescent COVID-19 samples.

V shed 5 bases, J shed 4 bases, and the junction held 7 bases outside the gene matches. The CDR3 has 14 amino acids. CDR1 and CDR2 (germline): SEHNR, FQNEAQ (reference sequence). A remark on this clone: Distinct nucleotide sequences in the sample also encode this CDR3.

TCRdb keeps only in-frame clones here, not all; method: immunoSEQ multiplex PCR. Of around 60,000 clones listed, 70% to 85% are singletons. This sequence originates from a woman aged 55-70 years with acute or convalescent COVID-19. The material sequenced was peripheral blood. The rearrangement links TRBV7-9 to TRBJ1-2; 7 bases match TRBD1. The DNA of the CDR3 is TGTGCCAGCAGCCTTGACAGGGCTATCTATGGCTACACCTTC. This encodes CASSLDRAIYGYTF.